This T cell receptor (beta chain) was sequenced during a study of beta chain features in type 1 diabetes. This CDR3 has 14 residues. V shed 5 bases and J shed 1 base, with 11 bases lying between them. The germline CDR1 and CDR2 sequences are SGDLS and YYNGEE. Study-wide results and limits: In every one of the four CD4+ subsets, TCRB CDR3s were moderately but significantly shorter in Type 1 diabetes patients.

Every isolated RNA sample was fully reverse transcribed, so sequencing captured expressed TCRB transcripts. Measured with immunoSEQ multiplex PCR; TCRdb has only the in-frame clones, and not every one. This sample carries around 650,000 clones, 9.5% to 15% of them seen once, and the ten largest clones take about 0.11%. This clone was seen only a few times. The antigen remains undetermined. This sequence was found in a man aged 25-45 years with type 1 diabetes. The material sequenced was naive CD4+ T cells from blood. J is TRBJ2-3 and V is TRBV9, with D possibly being TRBD2 (6 bases). The CDR3 DNA is TGTGCCAGCAGGCGGGACCCAGGCACAGATACGCAGTATTTT. Protein product: CASRRDPGTDTQYF.